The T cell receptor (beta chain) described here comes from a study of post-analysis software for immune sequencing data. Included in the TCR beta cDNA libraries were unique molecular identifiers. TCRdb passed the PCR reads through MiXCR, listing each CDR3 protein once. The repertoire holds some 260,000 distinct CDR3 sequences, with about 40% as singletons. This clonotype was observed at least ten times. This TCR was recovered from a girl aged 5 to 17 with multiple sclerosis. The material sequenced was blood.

CDR3 nucleotides: TGCAGTGCTAGGGGGGCGAACACTGAAGCTTTCTTT. This gives the protein CSARGANTEAFF. The chain uses TRBV20-1 and TRBJ1-1, with TRBD1 as a possible D gene (6 bases). The V end was cut by 3 bases, the J end by 1 base, with 6 bases between. Germline CDR1 is DFQATT and CDR2 is SNEGSKA (reference sequence). The CDR3 runs to 12 residues.